A single sample is the source of the 27 T cell receptor beta chains below, sequenced in a study of identical twins. TCRdb itself ran the 5' RACE reads through MiXCR, one entry per CDR3 protein. This table holds 690,000 or so distinct CDR3 sequences, 6% to 6.5% found once. The sample consisted of naive T cells sorted from blood. Receptors originate from a man younger than 30 in good health.

This clonotype was counted ten times or more. The rearrangement uses TRBV6-5 and TRBJ2-5; 11 positions match TRBD2. Per germline, CDR1 MNHEY and CDR2 SVGAGI. The CDR3 length is 15 residues. V was clipped by 2 bases and J by 7 bases; unmatched bases: 6. CDR3 region: CASSYGTSGSRTQYF. The CDR3 DNA sequence: TGTGCCAGCAGTTACGGGACTAGCGGTTCAAGGACCCAGTACTTC.

The rearrangement uses TRBV2 and TRBJ2-2; 9 bases map to TRBD2. The junction had 3 bases not matched to a gene; V was cut back by 1 base and J by 6 bases. Germline V gives CDR1 SNHLY, CDR2 FYNNEI. The CDR3 runs to 15 residues. The CDR3 coding sequence is TGTGCCAGCAGTGAAGGGTTAGCGGGAGCCGGGGAGCTGTTTTTT. Amino acid sequence: CASSEGLAGAGELFF.

This chain uses TRBV14 with TRBJ1-4; no definite D call. With 4 bases removed from V and 6 bases from J, the gap between germline ends came to 12 bases. Germline V gene data show CDR1 as SGHDN and CDR2 as FVKESK. The CDR3 is 14 amino acids. In DNA, the CDR3 is TGTGCCAGCAGCCGAGACATTGCGGATGAAAAACTGTTTTTT. Translated, it gives CASSRDIADEKLFF.

This clonotype was found a few times. The CDR3 is CASSSTRGWTYEQYF. The CDR3 bases are TGTGCCAGCAGCTCAACCCGGGGGTGGACCTACGAGCAGTACTTC. V is TRBV28 and J is TRBJ2-7; D is possibly TRBD2 (6 bases). The CDR3 runs to 15 residues. Trimming pared 6 bases from V and 2 bases from J, leaving 17 bases between. Looked up from germline, CDR1 is MDHEN and CDR2 is SYDVKM.

This clonotype was seen a few times. CDR3 sequence (DNA): TGCGCCAGCATGCAAGTAGCGGGAGGGCAGAATGAGCAGTTCTTC. Its protein is CASMQVAGGQNEQFF. This sequence joins TRBV5-1 and TRBJ2-1; 11 nucleotides match TRBD2. Looked up from germline, CDR1 is SGHRS and CDR2 is YFSETQ. CDR3 length: 15 residues. Trimming at V came to 6 bases and at J to 7 bases, leaving 9 bases not matched to a gene.

This clonotype has at least ten counts. The V call is TRBV20-1, the J call TRBJ2-1; 7 bases match TRBD2. This CDR3 has 14 residues. Germline assignment: CDR1 DFQATT and CDR2 SNEGSKA (reference sequence). V trimming: 3 bases; J trimming: 5 bases; junction bases outside the gene matches: 7. The CDR3 nucleotides read TGCAGTGCTAGCATCCCGGGACTAAACAATGAGCAGTTCTTC. It codes for CSASIPGLNNEQFF.

In its sample, this clonotype was seen a few times. The chain has TRBV6-5 and TRBJ1-2; TRBD1 agrees at 10 bases. This CDR3 has 18 residues. Trimming took 0 bases from V and 1 from J; bases not matched to a gene: 8. Germline CDR1 MNHEY, CDR2 SVGAGI. CDR3 DNA sequence: TGTGCCAGCAGTTACTCACCGGGACAGGGGCCTCTTAACTATGGCTACACCTTC. It translates to CASSYSPGQGPLNYGYTF.

This clonotype was counted many times. This chain joins TRBV29-1 and TRBJ1-4; 9 bases map to TRBD1. The trim removed 7 bases at V and 3 bases at J, leaving 15 bases unmatched. CDR3 length equals 17 residues. The germline gives CDR1 SQVTM, CDR2 ANQGSEA. CDR3 protein: CSAISGTGFTANEKLFF. In DNA, the CDR3 is TGCAGCGCCATTTCCGGGACAGGGTTTACGGCTAATGAAAAACTGTTTTTT.

This clonotype appeared many times. The J gene is TRBJ2-7, the V gene TRBV28, with D perhaps matching TRBD1 (6 bases). Germline V CDR1 and CDR2: MDHEN, SYDVKM. The CDR3 runs 12 residues. Trimming removed 6 bases at V and 6 bases at J, with 12 bases between. CDR3 residues: CASRGTPREQYF. DNA for the CDR3: TGTGCCAGCAGGGGGACACCTCGCGAGCAGTACTTC.

This clonotype was counted between two and nine times. The CDR3 loop is CASSPRIYNEQFF. In DNA, the CDR3 is TGTGCCAGCAGCCCCAGAATCTACAATGAGCAGTTCTTC. This chain uses TRBV11-3 with TRBJ2-1; D is ambiguous. Germline loops: CDR1 SGHNT, CDR2 YENEEA. Trimming shortened V by 5 bases and J by 3 bases, and 8 bases separated the two germline ends. CDR3 length: 13 amino acids.

This clonotype was seen ten or more times. J is TRBJ2-3 and V is TRBV12-3 or TRBV12-4; D is unresolved. This CDR3 is built from 11 residues. V was trimmed by 3 bases and J by 6 bases, leaving 4 bases between them. The CDR3 DNA follows: TGTGCCAGCAGTTTTCGGGATACGCAGTATTTT. Amino acids: CASSFRDTQYF.

This clonotype has at least ten counts. The rearrangement joins TRBV20-1 to TRBJ2-3, with D possibly TRBD1 on 5 matching bases. CDR3 length: 15 amino acids. Between the trimmed V and J ends, which lost 4 bases and 0 bases, there was a span of 14 bases. In germline, CDR1 is DFQATT, CDR2 SNEGSKA (reference sequence). CDR3 nucleotides: TGCAGTGCTACCGACAGATCCTTGAGCACAGATACGCAGTATTTT. Protein sequence: CSATDRSLSTDTQYF.

This clonotype was recorded many times. The V gene is TRBV5-1, the J gene TRBJ2-3; TRBD1 is a possible D gene (5 bases). Trimming took 3 bases from V and 5 from J, leaving 16 bases between them. This CDR3 has 15 amino acids. Germline V gene data show CDR1 as SGHRS and CDR2 as YFSETQ. CDR3 residues: CASSSMTGAVDTQYF. DNA for the CDR3: TGCGCCAGCAGCTCCATGACTGGGGCGGTAGATACGCAGTATTTT.

This clonotype has ten or more counts. The V call is TRBV7-9, the J call TRBJ1-1; tentative D call: TRBD1 (5 bases). Per the germline V gene, CDR1 is SEHNR and CDR2 is FQNEAQ (reference sequence). This CDR3 region has 14 residues. Trimming pared 10 bases from V and 5 bases from J, leaving 20 bases between. The CDR3 is CATQESGGGTEAFF. In DNA form, the CDR3 reads TGTGCCACCCAGGAGTCGGGGGGAGGAACTGAAGCTTTCTTT.

This clonotype was detected only a few times. This chain links TRBV28 with TRBJ2-4, with D perhaps TRBD2 (6 bases). Germline V lookup: CDR1 MDHEN, CDR2 SYDVKM. Trimming pared 3 bases from V and 8 bases from J, leaving 17 bases between. The CDR3 consists of 15 residues. The CDR3 protein is CASSLIVGPGDIQYF. CDR3 DNA sequence: TGTGCCAGCAGTTTGATTGTAGGGCCGGGGGACATTCAGTACTTC.

The rearrangement uses TRBV6-5 and TRBJ2-3, with a weak D call TRBD2 (5 bases). With 2 bases removed from V and 1 base from J, the gap between germline ends came to 10 bases. Germline CDR1 reads MNHEY; CDR2 reads SVGAGI. CDR3 size: 15 residues. The CDR3 protein is CASSYEPRGTDTQYF. The DNA of the CDR3 is TGTGCCAGCAGTTACGAACCGCGGGGCACAGATACGCAGTATTTT.

The chain joins TRBV5-1 to TRBJ2-1; D possibly corresponds to TRBD2 (6 bases). With 3 bases removed from V and 1 base from J, the gap between germline ends came to 11 bases. Germline V lookup: CDR1 SGHRS, CDR2 YFSETQ. This CDR3 spans 15 amino acids. The CDR3 loop is CASSSGTQSYNEQFF. In DNA, the CDR3 is TGCGCCAGCAGCTCCGGGACTCAGTCCTACAATGAGCAGTTCTTC.

This clonotype was observed a few times. This chain joins TRBV4-2 and TRBJ2-3; D gene uncertain. This CDR3 region has 13 residues. The germline V gene encodes CDR1 LGHNA and CDR2 YNFKEQ. V was trimmed by 0 bases and J by 8 bases, leaving 9 bases between them. CDR3 nucleotide sequence: TGTGCCAGCAGCCAAGAGGGGTCAGGTACGCAGTATTTT. Its translation: CASSQEGSGTQYF.

This clonotype came up a few times. V usage is TRBV12-3 or TRBV12-4 and J usage is TRBJ1-4, with no clear D. V was cut by 5 bases and J by 0 bases, with 10 bases left in between. CDR3 length: 15 residues. This CDR3 reads CASSLQIPTNEKLFF. Here the CDR3 DNA reads TGTGCCAGCAGTCTCCAGATTCCAACTAATGAAAAACTGTTTTTT.

V gene TRBV20-1 combines with J gene TRBJ2-1, with D uncertain. Germline V gene data show CDR1 as DFQATT and CDR2 as SNEGSKA (reference sequence). This CDR3 is 12 amino acids long. Trimming stripped 3 bases from V and 5 bases from J, with 8 bases between. The CDR3 reads CSASWLDNEQFF. The CDR3, as DNA: TGCAGTGCTAGTTGGCTAGACAATGAGCAGTTCTTC.

This clonotype was seen ten or more times. The chain recombines TRBV20-1 with TRBJ2-5, with 7 bases that match TRBD1. Germline CDR1 and CDR2: DFQATT and SNEGSKA (reference sequence). J lost 5 bases, V lost 5 bases, and 8 bases had no gene match. The CDR3 consists of 13 residues. CDR3 loop: CSAGEGQDETQYF. CDR3 bases: TGCAGTGCTGGGGAAGGACAGGACGAGACCCAGTACTTC.

This clonotype was recorded at least ten times. The gene calls are TRBV10-3 and TRBJ2-1; D is perhaps TRBD2 (5 bases). From germline, CDR1 is ENHRY and CDR2 SYGVKD. Trimming removed 10 bases at V and 1 base at J, with 14 bases between. CDR3 length: 14 residues. This chain's CDR3 is CATMRTASYNEQFF. The CDR3 DNA follows: TGTGCCACAATGAGGACTGCATCCTACAATGAGCAGTTCTTC.

This clonotype was observed many times. The V call is TRBV7-8, the J call TRBJ2-1, with 8 nucleotides matching TRBD2. Germline CDR1 SGHVS, CDR2 FQNEAQ. The V gene end was trimmed by 8 bases and the J gene end by 7 bases; junction bases not matched to a gene: 10. The CDR3 is 14 amino acids. The CDR3 DNA sequence: TGTGCCAGCGTCCACGGGAGGGATGGGAATGAGCAGTTCTTC. It is translated as CASVHGRDGNEQFF.

This clonotype has ten or more counts. The chain has TRBV5-1 and TRBJ2-1, with TRBD2 identical over 11 bases. CDR3 length: 14 amino acids. Germline values: CDR1 SGHRS, CDR2 YFSETQ. The V and J ends lost 0 bases and 7 bases, in that order; junction bases with no gene match: 0. The chain's CDR3 is CASSLASGRNEQFF. For the CDR3, the DNA is TGCGCCAGCAGCTTGGCTAGCGGGAGGAATGAGCAGTTCTTC.

This clonotype was seen repeatedly, ten times or more. This sequence joins TRBV20-1 and TRBJ1-3; D not certain. Looked up from germline, CDR1 is DFQATT and CDR2 is SNEGSKA (reference sequence). The V end was cut by 7 bases, the J end by 0 bases, with 7 bases between. This CDR3 has 12 residues. The CDR3 loop is CSVPGSGNTIYF. DNA of the CDR3: TGCAGTGTCCCCGGCTCTGGAAACACCATATATTTT.

The V and J genes are TRBV7-9 and TRBJ2-1, with 9 bases fitting TRBD2. This CDR3 is built from 14 residues. Germline V gives CDR1 SEHNR, CDR2 FQNEAQ (reference sequence). J lost 5 bases, V lost 1 base, and 0 bases had no gene match. Here the CDR3 reads CASSLGTSDNEQFF. CDR3 DNA: TGTGCCAGCAGCTTAGGGACTAGCGACAATGAGCAGTTCTTC.

This clonotype occurred a few times. The chain combines TRBV28 with TRBJ2-2; D is unclear. CDR1 and CDR2 from the germline V gene are MDHEN and SYDVKM. CDR3 length equals 15 residues. The germline V and J ends were trimmed by 7 bases and 0 bases, with 12 bases remaining between them. CDR3 sequence (DNA): TGTGCCAGCAAAGTAGGCCCCTCGAACACCGGGGAGCTGTTTTTT. It specifies CASKVGPSNTGELFF.